This T cell receptor (beta chain) was recovered during a study of blood T cell repertoires in COVID-19. Method: immunoSEQ multiplex PCR; TCRdb's copy keeps in-frame clones and lacks some. The sample holds about 160,000 clones, around 82% seen once. The CDR3 is made up of 14 amino acids. Germline V gives CDR1 KGHSH, CDR2 LQKENI. V was pared by 2 bases and J by 2 bases, with 6 bases between. Sequenced material: peripheral blood. This clonotype was obtained from a man older than 75 with COVID-19, enrolled during active disease. The chain joins TRBV18 to TRBJ2-2; D remains ambiguous. CDR3 loop: CASSPRSNTGELFF. The CDR3 DNA is TGTGCCAGCTCACCAAGGAGTAACACCGGGGAGCTGTTTTTT.